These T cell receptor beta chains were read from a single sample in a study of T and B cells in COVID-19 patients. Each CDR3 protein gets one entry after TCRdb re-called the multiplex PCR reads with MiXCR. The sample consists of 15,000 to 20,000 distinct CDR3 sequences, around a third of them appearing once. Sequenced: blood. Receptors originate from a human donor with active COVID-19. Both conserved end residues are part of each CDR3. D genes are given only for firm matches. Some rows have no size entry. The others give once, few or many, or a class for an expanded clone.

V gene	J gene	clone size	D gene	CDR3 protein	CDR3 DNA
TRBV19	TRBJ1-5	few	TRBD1	CASSISSGTGVTQHF	TGTGCCAGTAGTATTTCATCCGGGACAGGCGTAACTCAGCATTTT
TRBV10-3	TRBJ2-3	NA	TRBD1	CAISESRTGGADTQYF	TGTGCCATCAGTGAGTCTAGGACAGGGGGGGCAGATACGCAGTATTTT
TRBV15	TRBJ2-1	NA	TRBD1	CATSRQGARYNEQFF	TGTGCCACCAGCAGGCAGGGGGCGCGGTACAATGAGCAGTTCTTC
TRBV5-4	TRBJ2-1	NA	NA	CASSQFRLGNSYNEQFF	TGTGCCAGCAGCCAATTCCGTTTGGGGAACAGTTACAATGAGCAGTTCTTC
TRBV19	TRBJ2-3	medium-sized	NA	CASSIDRSDTQYF	TGTGCCAGTAGTATCGACAGGTCAGATACGCAGTATTTT
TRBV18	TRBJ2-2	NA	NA	CASSPGRENTGELFF	TGTGCCAGCTCACCGGGCAGGGAGAACACCGGGGAGCTGTTTTTT
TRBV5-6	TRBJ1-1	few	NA	CASSLVGHEAFF	TGTGCCAGCAGCTTGGTGGGACACGAAGCTTTCTTT
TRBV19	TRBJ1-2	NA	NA	CASIPRPGKANYGYTF	TGTGCCAGTATCCCCCGCCCAGGGAAAGCTAACTATGGCTACACCTTC
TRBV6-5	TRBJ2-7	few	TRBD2	CASGERGGYEQYF	TGTGCCAGCGGGGAGCGGGGGGGCTACGAGCAGTACTTC
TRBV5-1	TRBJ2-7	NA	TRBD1	CASSLGQGAYEQYF	TGCGCCAGCAGCCTAGGACAGGGAGCCTACGAGCAGTACTTC
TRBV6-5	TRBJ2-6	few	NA	CASSHRYSGANVLTF	TGTGCCAGCAGCCACAGGTACTCTGGGGCCAACGTCCTGACTTTC
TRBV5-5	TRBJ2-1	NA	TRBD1	CASSGTGGVDNEQFF	TGTGCCAGCAGTGGAACAGGGGGTGTAGATAATGAGCAGTTCTTC
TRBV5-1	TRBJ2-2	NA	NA	CASSLEGSTGELFF	TGCGCCAGCAGCTTGGAGGGGTCCACCGGGGAGCTGTTTTTT
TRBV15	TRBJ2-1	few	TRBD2	CATSRSGTSGRVGPHNEQFF	TGTGCCACCAGCAGATCCGGGACTAGCGGGAGAGTGGGGCCCCACAATGAGCAGTTCTTC
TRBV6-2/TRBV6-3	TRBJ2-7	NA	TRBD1	CASSYGTGGKAYEQYF	TGTGCCAGCAGTTATGGGACAGGGGGTAAAGCCTACGAGCAGTACTTC